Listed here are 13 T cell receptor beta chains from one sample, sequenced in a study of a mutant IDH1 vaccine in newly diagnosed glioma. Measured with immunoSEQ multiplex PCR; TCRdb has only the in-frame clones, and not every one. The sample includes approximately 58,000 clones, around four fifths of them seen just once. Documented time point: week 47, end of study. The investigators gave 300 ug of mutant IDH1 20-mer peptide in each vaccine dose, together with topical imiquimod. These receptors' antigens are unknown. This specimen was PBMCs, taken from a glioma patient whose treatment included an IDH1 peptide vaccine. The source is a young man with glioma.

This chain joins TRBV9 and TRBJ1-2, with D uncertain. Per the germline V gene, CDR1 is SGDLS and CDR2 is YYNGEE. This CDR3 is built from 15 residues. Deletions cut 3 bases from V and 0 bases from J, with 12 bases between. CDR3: CASSEDHGANYGYTF. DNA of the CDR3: TGTGCCAGCAGCGAGGATCACGGAGCTAACTATGGCTACACCTTC.

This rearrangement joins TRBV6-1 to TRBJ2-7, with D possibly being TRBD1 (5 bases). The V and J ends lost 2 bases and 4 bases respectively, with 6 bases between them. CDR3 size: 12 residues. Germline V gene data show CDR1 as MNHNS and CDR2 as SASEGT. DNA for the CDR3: TGTGCCAGCAGTGAACAGGGTTACGAGCAGTACTTC. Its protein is CASSEQGYEQYF.

The CDR3 sequence: CASSPSNTEAFF. CDR3 nucleotide sequence: TGTGCCAGCAGCCCGTCGAACACTGAAGCTTTCTTT. This rearrangement joins TRBV7-8 to TRBJ1-1; D not certain. The germline V gene encodes CDR1 SGHVS and CDR2 FQNEAQ. The CDR3 sequence is 12 residues long. V dropped 5 bases and J dropped 1 base, with 5 bases sitting between them. Full variable domain (rest looked up from reference TRBV7-8 and TRBJ1-1): GAGVSQSPRYKVAKRGQDVALRCDPISGHVSLFWYQQALGQGPEFLTYFQNEAQLDKSGLPSDRFFAERPEGSVSTLKIQRTQQEDSAVYLCASSPSNTEAFFGQGTRLTVV.

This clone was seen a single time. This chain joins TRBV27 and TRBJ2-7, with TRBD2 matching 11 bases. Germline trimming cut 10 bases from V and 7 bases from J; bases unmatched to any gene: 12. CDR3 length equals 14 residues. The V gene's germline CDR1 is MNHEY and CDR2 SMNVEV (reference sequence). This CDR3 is CATTSGGPRKEQYF. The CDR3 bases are TGTGCCACCACTAGCGGGGGACCCAGAAAAGAGCAGTACTTC.

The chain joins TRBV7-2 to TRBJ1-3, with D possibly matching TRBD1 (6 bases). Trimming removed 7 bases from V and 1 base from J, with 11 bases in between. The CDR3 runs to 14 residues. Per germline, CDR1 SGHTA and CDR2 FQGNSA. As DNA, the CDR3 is TGTGCCAGCACCACTGGGACATCTGGAAACACCATATATTTT. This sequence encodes CASTTGTSGNTIYF.

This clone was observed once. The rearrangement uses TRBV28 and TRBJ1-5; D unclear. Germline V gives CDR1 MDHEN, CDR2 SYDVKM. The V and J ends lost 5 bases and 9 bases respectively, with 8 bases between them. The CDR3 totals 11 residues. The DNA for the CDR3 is TGTGCCAGCAGTGAATCGAGGCCCCAGCATTTT. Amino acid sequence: CASSESRPQHF.

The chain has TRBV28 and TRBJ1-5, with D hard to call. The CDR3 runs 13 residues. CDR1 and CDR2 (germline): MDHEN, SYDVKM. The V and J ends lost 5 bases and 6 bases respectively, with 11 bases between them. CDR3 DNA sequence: TGTGCCAGCAGTCCTATTGTAGCTCAGCCCCAGCATTTT. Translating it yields CASSPIVAQPQHF. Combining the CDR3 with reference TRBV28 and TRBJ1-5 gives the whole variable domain DVKVTQSSRYLVKRTGEKVFLECVQDMDHENMFWYRQDPGLGLRLIYFSYDVKMKEKGDIPEGYSVSREKKERFSLILESASTNQTSMYLCASSPIVAQPQHFGDGTRLSIL.

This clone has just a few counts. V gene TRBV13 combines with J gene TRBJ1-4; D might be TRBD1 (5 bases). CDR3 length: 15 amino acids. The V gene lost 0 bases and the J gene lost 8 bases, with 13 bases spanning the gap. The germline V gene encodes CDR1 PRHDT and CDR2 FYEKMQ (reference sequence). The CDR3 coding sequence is TGTGCCAGCAGCTTAGGTCTCTGGGGGAAGGAAAAACTGTTTTTT. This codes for CASSLGLWGKEKLFF.

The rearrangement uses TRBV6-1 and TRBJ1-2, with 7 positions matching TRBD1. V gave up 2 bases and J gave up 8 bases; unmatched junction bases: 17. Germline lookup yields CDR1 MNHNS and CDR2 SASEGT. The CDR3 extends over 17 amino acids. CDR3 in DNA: TGTGCCAGCAGTGAAATTGGAGGGGGCGAAGGTTTAAGCGGCTACACCTTC. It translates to CASSEIGGGEGLSGYTF.

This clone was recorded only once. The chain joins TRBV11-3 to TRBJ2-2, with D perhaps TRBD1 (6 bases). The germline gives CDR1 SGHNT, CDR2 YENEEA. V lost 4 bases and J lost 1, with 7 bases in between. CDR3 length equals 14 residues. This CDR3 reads CASSSTGNTGELFF. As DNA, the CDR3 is TGTGCCAGCAGCTCGACAGGGAACACCGGGGAGCTGTTTTTT.

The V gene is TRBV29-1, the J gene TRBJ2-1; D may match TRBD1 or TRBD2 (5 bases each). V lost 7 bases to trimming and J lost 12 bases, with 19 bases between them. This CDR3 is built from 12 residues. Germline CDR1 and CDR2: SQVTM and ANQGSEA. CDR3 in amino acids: CSAGPYQGGQFF. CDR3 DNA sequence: TGCAGCGCAGGGCCCTATCAAGGAGGGCAGTTCTTC.

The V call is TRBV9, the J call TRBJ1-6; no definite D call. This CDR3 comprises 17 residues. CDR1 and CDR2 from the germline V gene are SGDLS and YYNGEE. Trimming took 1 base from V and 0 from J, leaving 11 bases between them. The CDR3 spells CASSVRRTPSYNSPLHF. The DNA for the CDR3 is TGTGCCAGCAGCGTACGCAGGACGCCCTCCTATAATTCACCCCTCCACTTT.

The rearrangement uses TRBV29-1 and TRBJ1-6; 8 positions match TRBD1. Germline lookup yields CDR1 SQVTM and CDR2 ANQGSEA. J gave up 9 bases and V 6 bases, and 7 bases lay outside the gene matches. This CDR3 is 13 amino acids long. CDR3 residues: CSVRTGMASPLHF. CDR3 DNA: TGCAGCGTACGGACAGGGATGGCTTCACCCCTCCACTTT. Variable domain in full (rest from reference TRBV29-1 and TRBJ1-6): SAVISQKPSRDICQRGTSLTIQCQVDSQVTMMFWYRQQPGQSLTLIATANQGSEATYESGFVIDKFPISRPNLTFSTLTVSNMSPEDSSIYLCSVRTGMASPLHFGNGTRLTVT.